This T cell receptor beta chain originates from a study of cytomegalovirus exposure and HLA in healthy donors (TCRdb year 2017). Regarding the complete study: The 650 to 750 repertoires of the first cohort and the 120 validation repertoires were produced on the same platform, according to a later analysis. The study aimed to test whether cataloging public T cell receptors could reveal signatures of past pathogen exposure. In addition to the first cohort of 666 subjects, a separate validation cohort of 130 or so different subjects was used. The study combined high-throughput TCR immunosequencing, statistical association of individual TCRs with disease status, and machine learning to predict cytomegalovirus infection status. General conclusions and limits of the study: A total of 150 to 200 TCR beta chains were listed by the study as associated with cytomegalovirus. In vitro tests confirmed that a few of the cytomegalovirus-associated TCR beta chains recognize cytomegalovirus antigens. According to the authors, the approach could potentially be generalized to other disease states and immunological phenotypes. Most TCR sequences were seen in very few donors, while some public TCRs were found in many individuals. The validation cohort had no HLA typing available for a later analysis, so co-occurrence within that cohort was assessed over all 130 or so repertoires. A later analysis found that TCRs clustered in the first cohort also tended to co-occur in the roughly 120 validation repertoires, with just under 95% of cluster scores above 0. Cytomegalovirus status was reported to be diagnosed by the classifier with high specificity and sensitivity in both the original and validation cohorts.

The CDR3 contains 17 residues, cysteine and phenylalanine counted. The DNA shown is the 51-base CDR3, in frame from base 1. Here V drops 4 bases and J drops 5 bases, and the junction holds 18 bases not matched to any gene. In the germline V gene (reference sequence), CDR1 corresponds to SGHNT and CDR2 to YYREEE. The donors belonged to the validation cohort of about 110 subjects, which was separate from the 666-subject first cohort. The protocol used for the library was the immunoSEQ multiplex PCR assay. As for how the authors treated the data: A statistical classification framework was built for diagnosing cytomegalovirus status from the catalog of TCR beta chain sequences. Drawn from immuneACCESS, this table holds only the in-frame rearrangements with V and J called that TCRdb kept. Clones are partly lost; checked studies trace under half to an unresolved V gene and leave the rest unexplained. V and J calls and clone size follow that table, whereas D and trimming were derived from the DNA. The sample includes about 240,000 clones, with around 86% observed a single time. The leading ten clones occupy roughly 1.2% of the sample.

In the case of this clone: The specificity of this receptor is unknown. No much larger clone is present one base from it, and per-base qualities are unavailable.

The TCR originated in a woman between 25 and 40 years old in good health and CMV-seropositive. The rearranged chain carries TRBV5-4 and TRBJ2-7, with 7 bases aligning to TRBD2. Sequencing input: PBMCs. This receptor carries the CDR3 CASSPPSVGGSLNEQYF. The DNA reads as follows: TGTGCCAGCAGCCCACCGTCGGTCGGCGGGAGCCTCAACGAGCAGTACTTC.